Here is one T cell receptor (beta chain) with its context. Its antigen remains unknown. One junction end does not reproduce the germline sequence, and a read error may be involved. PCR was performed using 60 Vbeta and 13 Jbeta primers. The assay was immunoSEQ multiplex PCR, and TCRdb's table has in-frame clones only and misses some. Here the sample spans 70,000 to 100,000 clones, roughly two thirds being singletons. Germline lookup yields CDR1 SGHRS and CDR2 YFSETQ. The CDR3 totals 16 residues. The data stem from a study of cytomegalovirus exposure and HLA in healthy donors. Study-level findings and limits: In a later analysis, V- and J-gene trimming of beta chains associated with a DCLRE1C missense variant, replicated independently.

The sequence came from a woman aged 45-65 years in good health and CMV-seropositive. The sample consisted of PBMCs. The V and J genes are TRBV5-1 and TRBJ2-5; 7 bases line up with TRBD1. CDR3 loop: CVSSGSGTEEQETQYF. In DNA, the CDR3 is TGCGTCAGCAGCGGATCCGGGACAGAGGAACAAGAGACCCAGTACTTC.